The clone carrying this T cell receptor (beta chain) came up once. In terms of age and location, participants ranged from roughly 18 to 100 years and lived in about two dozen US areas. Cohorts were assigned according to the clinical history that participants reported. The data stem from a study of blood T cell repertoires in COVID-19. This CDR3 is 13 amino acids long. Germline CDR1 MNHEY, CDR2 SVGAGI. The V and J ends lost 8 bases and 10 bases respectively, with 15 bases between them. Measured with immunoSEQ multiplex PCR; TCRdb has only the in-frame clones, and not every one. The profile shows about 220,000 clones, about 80% of them singletons.

The rearrangement links TRBV6-5 to TRBJ1-6, with D possibly TRBD1 on 6 matching bases. This TCR came from a man aged 40-49 years who had recovered from COVID-19. Sequenced: PBMCs or T cells enriched from blood (not recorded which). This CDR3 is CASLYLGASPLHF. The CDR3 nucleotides are TGTGCCAGCCTCTATCTGGGGGCCTCACCCCTCCACTTT.